This entry concerns a single T cell receptor beta chain. The record originates from a study of blood T cell repertoires in COVID-19. Study context: Researchers got acute and convalescent COVID-19 samples from the United States, Italy and Spain.

The V gene's germline CDR1 is SNHLY and CDR2 FYNNEI. Trimming took 6 bases from V and 6 from J; bases not matched to a gene: 11. The CDR3 is made up of 15 amino acids. In the authors' workflow: Estimated nucleated cell counts came from reference gene primer amplification. Method: immunoSEQ multiplex PCR; TCRdb's copy keeps in-frame clones and lacks some. That table furnishes V, J and clone size, whereas the DNA furnished D and trimming. This table has around 250,000 clones, approximately 89% appearing once. The source of this sequence is a middle-aged woman who had recovered from COVID-19. The gene calls are TRBV2 and TRBJ1-2; 9 bases align to TRBD1. Input material: peripheral blood. As DNA, the CDR3 is TGTGCCAGCAGAGGTCCCGGGACAGGGACGGATGGCTACACCTTC. Amino acids: CASRGPGTGTDGYTF.